This T cell receptor beta chain was found in a study of shared clonotypes between healthy human individuals. The table came from immunoSEQ multiplex PCR; TCRdb's copy has only in-frame clones and leaves some out. The sample includes about 1.5 million clones, 95% to 99% seen only once; the top ten take about 0.45%. Germline loops: CDR1 MNHNS, CDR2 SASEGT. The CDR3 length is 15 residues. Trimming took off 1 base at V and 4 bases at J, with 12 bases between the two ends. This clone is a singleton in its sample. The chain combines TRBV6-1 with TRBJ2-3; unclear D gene. The sequencing sample was made of naive CD4+ T cells sorted from blood. Subset here: CD45RA+ positively selected. This TCR derives from a man between 25 and 39 years old in good health. The CDR3 DNA reads TGTGCCAGCAGTGAAGAAGCAGTAATGTCAGATACGCAGTATTTT. Translating gives CASSEEAVMSDTQYF.